This TCR beta chain was recovered during a study of neoadjuvant anti-PD-1 for oral cavity cancer. Repertoires were generated with immunoSEQ multiplex PCR, while TCRdb's copy carries only in-frame clones and drops some. The sample lists some 14,000 clones, 60% to 80% occurring once. From germline, CDR1 is GTSNPN and CDR2 SVGIG (reference sequence). The V and J ends lost 3 bases and 4 bases respectively, with 11 bases between them. The CDR3 is made up of 13 amino acids. This specimen was PBMCs, taken before nivolumab (anti-PD-1) treatment. The chain links TRBV30 to TRBJ2-3; TRBD1 or TRBD2 may be the D gene (6 bases each). This TCR derives from a person between 40 and 85 years old with oral cavity squamous cell carcinoma. The CDR3 loop is CAWSGGGADTQYF. CDR3 DNA sequence: TGTGCCTGGAGCGGAGGGGGAGCAGATACGCAGTATTTT.